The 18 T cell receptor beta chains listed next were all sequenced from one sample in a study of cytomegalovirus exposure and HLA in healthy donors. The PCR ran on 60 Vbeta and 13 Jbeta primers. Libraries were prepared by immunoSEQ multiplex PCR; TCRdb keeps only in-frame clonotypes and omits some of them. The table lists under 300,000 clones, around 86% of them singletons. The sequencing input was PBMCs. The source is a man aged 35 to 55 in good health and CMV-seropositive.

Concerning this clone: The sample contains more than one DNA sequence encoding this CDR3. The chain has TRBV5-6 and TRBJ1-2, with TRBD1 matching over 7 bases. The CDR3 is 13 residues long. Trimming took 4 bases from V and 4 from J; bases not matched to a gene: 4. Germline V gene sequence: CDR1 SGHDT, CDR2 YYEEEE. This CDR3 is CASSPGQSYGYTF. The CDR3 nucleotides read TGTGCCAGCAGCCCGGGACAGAGCTATGGCTACACCTTC.

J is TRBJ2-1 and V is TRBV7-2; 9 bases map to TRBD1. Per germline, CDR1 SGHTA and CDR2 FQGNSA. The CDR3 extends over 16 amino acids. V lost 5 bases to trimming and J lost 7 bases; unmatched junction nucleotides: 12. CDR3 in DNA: TGTGCCAGCAGCCCTTTCTCCGGGACAGGGATGAATGAGCAGTTCTTC. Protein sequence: CASSPFSGTGMNEQFF.

The CDR3 DNA reads TGTGCCAGCACGACAGGGGGTTTGGAGCAGCCCCAGCATTTT. This translates into CASTTGGLEQPQHF. The rearrangement joins TRBV28 to TRBJ1-5, with 9 bases that match TRBD1. The CDR3 covers 14 residues. The V gene's germline CDR1 is MDHEN and CDR2 SYDVKM. The V gene end was trimmed by 7 bases and the J gene end by 7 bases; junction bases not matched to a gene: 8.

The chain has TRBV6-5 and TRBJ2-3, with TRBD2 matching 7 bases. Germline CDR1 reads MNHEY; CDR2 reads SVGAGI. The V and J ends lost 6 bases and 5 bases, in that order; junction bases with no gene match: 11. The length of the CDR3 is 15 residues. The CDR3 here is CASRNGGRAQDTQYF. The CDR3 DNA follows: TGTGCCAGCAGAAATGGGGGGAGGGCCCAAGATACGCAGTATTTT.

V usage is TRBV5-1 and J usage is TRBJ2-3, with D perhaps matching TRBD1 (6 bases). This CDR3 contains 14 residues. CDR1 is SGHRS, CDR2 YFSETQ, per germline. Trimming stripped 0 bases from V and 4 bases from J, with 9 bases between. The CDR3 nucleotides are TGCGCCAGCAGCTTGGACAAGGGGGCAGATACGCAGTATTTT. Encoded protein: CASSLDKGADTQYF.

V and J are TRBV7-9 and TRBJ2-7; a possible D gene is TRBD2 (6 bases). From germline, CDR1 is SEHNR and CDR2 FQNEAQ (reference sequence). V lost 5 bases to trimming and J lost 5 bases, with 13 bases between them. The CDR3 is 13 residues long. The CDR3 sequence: CASSDGGGDEQYF. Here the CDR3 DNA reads TGTGCCAGCAGCGATGGCGGAGGGGACGAGCAGTACTTC.

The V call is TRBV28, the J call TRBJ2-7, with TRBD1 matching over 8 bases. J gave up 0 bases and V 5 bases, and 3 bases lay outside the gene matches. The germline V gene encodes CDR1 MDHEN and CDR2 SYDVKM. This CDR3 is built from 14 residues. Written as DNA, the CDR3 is TGTGCCAGCAGTCCAGGGACAGGCTCCTACGAGCAGTACTTC. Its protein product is CASSPGTGSYEQYF.

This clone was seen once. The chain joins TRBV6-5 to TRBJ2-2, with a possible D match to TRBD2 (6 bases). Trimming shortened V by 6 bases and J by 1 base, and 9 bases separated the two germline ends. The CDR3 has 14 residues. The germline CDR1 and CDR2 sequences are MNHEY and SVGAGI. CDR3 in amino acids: CASSISGNTGELFF. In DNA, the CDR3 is TGTGCCAGCAGCATTAGCGGGAACACCGGGGAGCTGTTTTTT.

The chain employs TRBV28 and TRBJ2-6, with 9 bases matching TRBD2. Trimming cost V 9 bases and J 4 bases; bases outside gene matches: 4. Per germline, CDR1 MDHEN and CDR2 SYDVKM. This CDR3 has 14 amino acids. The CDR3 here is CASLAGTGANVLTF. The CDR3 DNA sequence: TGTGCCAGTCTAGCGGGAACAGGGGCCAACGTCCTGACTTTC. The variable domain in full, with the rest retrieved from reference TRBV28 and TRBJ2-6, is DVKVTQSSRYLVKRTGEKVFLECVQDMDHENMFWYRQDPGLGLRLIYFSYDVKMKEKGDIPEGYSVSREKKERFSLILESASTNQTSMYLCASLAGTGANVLTFGAGSRLTVL.

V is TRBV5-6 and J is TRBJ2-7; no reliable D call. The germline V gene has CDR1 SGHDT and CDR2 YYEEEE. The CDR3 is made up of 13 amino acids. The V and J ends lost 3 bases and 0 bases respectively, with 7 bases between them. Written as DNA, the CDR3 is TGTGCCAGCAGCTCCCCGAGCTCCTACGAGCAGTACTTC. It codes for CASSSPSSYEQYF.

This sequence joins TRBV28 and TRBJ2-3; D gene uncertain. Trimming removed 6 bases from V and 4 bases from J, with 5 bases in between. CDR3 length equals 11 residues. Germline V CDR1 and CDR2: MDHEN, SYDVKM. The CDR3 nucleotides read TGTGCCAGCAGGATAGCAGATACGCAGTATTTT. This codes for CASRIADTQYF.

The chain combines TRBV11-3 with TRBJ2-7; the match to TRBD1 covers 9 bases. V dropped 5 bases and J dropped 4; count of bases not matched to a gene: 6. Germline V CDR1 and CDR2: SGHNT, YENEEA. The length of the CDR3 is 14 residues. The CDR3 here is CASSLRDRVYEQYF. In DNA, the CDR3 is TGTGCCAGCAGCCTCCGGGACAGGGTTTACGAGCAGTACTTC.

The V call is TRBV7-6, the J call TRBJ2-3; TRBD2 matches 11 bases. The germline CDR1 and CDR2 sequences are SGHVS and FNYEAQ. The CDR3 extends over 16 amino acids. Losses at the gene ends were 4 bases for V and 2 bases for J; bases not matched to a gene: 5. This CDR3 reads CASSSGLAVYTDTQYF. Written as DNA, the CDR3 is TGTGCCAGCAGCTCGGGACTAGCGGTCTACACAGATACGCAGTATTTT.

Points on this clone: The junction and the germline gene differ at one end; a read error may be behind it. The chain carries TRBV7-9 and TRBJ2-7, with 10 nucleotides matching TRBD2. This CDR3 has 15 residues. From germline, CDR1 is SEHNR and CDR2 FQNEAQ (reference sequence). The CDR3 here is CSSSFTSGTGVEQYF. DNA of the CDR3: TGTTCCAGCAGCTTTACTAGCGGGACTGGGGTCGAGCAGTACTTC. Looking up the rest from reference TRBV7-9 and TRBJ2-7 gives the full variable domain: DTGVSQNPRHKITKRGQNVTFRCDPISEHNRLYWYRQTLGQGPEFLTYFQNEAQLEKSRLLSDRFSAERPKGSFSTLEIQRTEQGDSAMYLCSSSFTSGTGVEQYFGPGTRLTVT.

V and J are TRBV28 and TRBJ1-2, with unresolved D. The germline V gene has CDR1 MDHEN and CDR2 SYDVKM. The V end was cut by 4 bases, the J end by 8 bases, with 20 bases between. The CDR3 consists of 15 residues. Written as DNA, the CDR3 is TGTGCCAGCAGTTCCCCTCTACGCGGGTTACGGGGCTACACCTTC. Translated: CASSSPLRGLRGYTF.

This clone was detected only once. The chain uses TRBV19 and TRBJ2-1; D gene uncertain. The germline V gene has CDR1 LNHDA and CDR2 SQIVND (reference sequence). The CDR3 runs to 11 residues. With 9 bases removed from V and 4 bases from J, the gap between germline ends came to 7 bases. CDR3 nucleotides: TGTGCCAGCCAGGCTTACAATGAGCAGTTCTTC. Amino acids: CASQAYNEQFF.

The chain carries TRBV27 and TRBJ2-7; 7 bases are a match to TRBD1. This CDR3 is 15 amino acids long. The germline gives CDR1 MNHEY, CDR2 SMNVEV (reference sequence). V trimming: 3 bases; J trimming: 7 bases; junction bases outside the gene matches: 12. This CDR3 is CASSFGTAGLGEQYF. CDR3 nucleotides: TGTGCCAGCAGTTTCGGGACAGCCGGTTTGGGGGAGCAGTACTTC.

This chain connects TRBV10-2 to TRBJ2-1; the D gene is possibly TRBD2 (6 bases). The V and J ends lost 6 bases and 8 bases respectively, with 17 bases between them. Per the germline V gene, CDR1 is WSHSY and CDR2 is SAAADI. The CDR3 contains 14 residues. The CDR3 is CASSVAVKRDEQFF. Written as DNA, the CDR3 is TGCGCCAGCAGCGTAGCGGTAAAGAGGGATGAGCAGTTCTTC.